Here is one T cell receptor beta chain with its context. The data were taken from a study of shared clonotypes between healthy human individuals. The CDR3 is made up of 15 amino acids. Germline assignment: CDR1 ENHRY and CDR2 SYGVKD. The V and J ends lost 4 bases and 3 bases, in that order; junction bases with no gene match: 8. The authors divided CD4+ cells into CD45RA+ naive and CD45RA-negative memory subsets. The repertoire was sequenced with immunoSEQ multiplex PCR; TCRdb's copy has only in-frame clones and lacks some. The table includes about 1.1 million clones, around 78% detected once. V is TRBV10-3 and J is TRBJ1-2; 7 nucleotides line up with TRBD1. Sequencing was performed on memory CD4+ T cells from PBMCs. Stated subset: CD45RA-negative fraction. The source of this sequence is a man aged 18-30 years in good health. Some clones in this sample may be carry-over from other donors' samples. CDR3 sequence (DNA): TGTGCCATCAGTGTTGTTGAGGGGGCGGACTATGGCTACACCTTC. As protein: CAISVVEGADYGYTF.